The 9 T cell receptor beta chains reported below all come from one sample, sequenced in a study of early T cells in non-severe SARS-CoV-2 infection. MiXCR, run by TCRdb on the 5' RACE reads, gives a single entry per CDR3 protein. The sample includes about 75,000 distinct CDR3 sequences, about 10% seen only once; the top ten take more than 10%. The sequences come from whole blood, collected at baseline. The source of these receptors is an adult who was a healthcare worker with PCR-confirmed SARS-CoV-2 infection or an uninfected control (not recorded which).

This clonotype was counted at least ten times. The chain employs TRBV3-1 and TRBJ1-2; the D gene is possibly TRBD1 (5 bases). V lost 6 bases to trimming and J lost 2 bases, with 19 bases between them. Germline-derived CDR1 and CDR2 are LGHDT and YNNKEL (reference sequence). The CDR3 spans 16 residues. The CDR3: CASRDAGSRANYGYTF. The CDR3 nucleotides read TGTGCCAGCAGGGACGCAGGGAGTCGGGCGAACTATGGCTACACCTTC.

J is TRBJ2-3 and V is TRBV10-3, with 7 bases lining up with TRBD2. From germline, CDR1 is ENHRY and CDR2 SYGVKD. J lost 7 bases, V lost 7 bases, and 11 bases had no gene match. The CDR3 has 14 residues. This chain's CDR3 is CAIKGTGGSNTQYF. CDR3 nucleotide sequence: TGTGCCATCAAAGGGACGGGGGGATCAAATACGCAGTATTTT.

This clonotype turned up a few times. This chain connects TRBV12-3 or TRBV12-4 to TRBJ2-3; the D is unclear. The length of the CDR3 is 12 residues. The V end was cut by 10 bases, the J end by 1 base, with 9 bases between. The DNA of the CDR3 is TGTGCCACTACCCCAGGCACAGATACGCAGTATTTT. Protein: CATTPGTDTQYF.

This clonotype was detected many times. This rearrangement joins TRBV19 to TRBJ2-7; D may be TRBD1 or TRBD2 (5 bases each). CDR3 length: 10 residues. Germline-derived CDR1 and CDR2 are LNHDA and SQIVND (reference sequence). The ends were cut back, 6 bases at V and 9 bases at J, with 9 bases in the middle. In DNA form, the CDR3 reads TGTGCCAGTAGGGGACGGCGGCAGTACTTC. As protein: CASRGRRQYF.

In its sample, this clonotype was seen many times. The rearrangement joins TRBV5-5 to TRBJ1-5, with 7 bases lining up with TRBD1. V dropped 4 bases and J dropped 0; count of bases not matched to a gene: 7. CDR3 size: 16 residues. CDR1 and CDR2 from the germline V gene are SGHKS and YYEKEE (reference sequence). In DNA, the CDR3 is TGTGCCAGCAGCGACGCTGGGACAGATAGCAATCAGCCCCAGCATTTT. Its protein is CASSDAGTDSNQPQHF.

This sequence joins TRBV12-5 and TRBJ2-2; 9 bases fit TRBD1. V was clipped by 6 bases and J by 5 bases; unmatched bases: 1. The CDR3 runs 13 residues. From germline, CDR1 is LGHNT and CDR2 FRNRAP. CDR3 residues: CASGDRGTGELFF. The CDR3 DNA sequence: TGTGCTAGTGGGGACAGGGGAACCGGGGAGCTGTTTTTT.

This clonotype appeared many times. V and J are TRBV10-3 and TRBJ1-1; D is ambiguous. Trimming shortened V by 0 bases and J by 6 bases, and 8 bases separated the two germline ends. Germline V gene data show CDR1 as ENHRY and CDR2 as SYGVKD. CDR3 size: 13 residues. The CDR3 DNA is TGTGCCATCAGTGAGTCGACGGGCGCTGAAGCTTTCTTT. Its translation is CAISESTGAEAFF.

This clonotype showed up just a few times. The J gene is TRBJ2-3, the V gene TRBV7-9; D not resolved. The CDR3 length is 14 residues. Deletions cut 4 bases from V and 0 bases from J, with 8 bases between. CDR1 and CDR2 (germline): SEHNR, FQNEAQ (reference sequence). CDR3 nucleotide sequence: TGTGCCAGCAGCTCCCCCGGGAGCACAGATACGCAGTATTTT. Its protein product is CASSSPGSTDTQYF.

The J gene is TRBJ2-1, the V gene TRBV2; 10 nucleotides agree with TRBD2. Losses at the gene ends were 2 bases for V and 2 bases for J; bases not matched to a gene: 3. This CDR3 region has 16 residues. Germline CDR1 and CDR2: SNHLY and FYNNEI. The CDR3 DNA is TGTGCCAGCAGTGAATCGACTAGCGGGCCCTACAATGAGCAGTTCTTC. This encodes CASSESTSGPYNEQFF.